Listed below are T cell receptor beta chains from one sample, sequenced in a study of Ad26.COV2.S vaccination and SARS-CoV-2 variants. Libraries were prepared by immunoSEQ multiplex PCR; TCRdb keeps only in-frame clonotypes and omits some of them. Counted here are roughly 330,000 clones, roughly nine tenths occurring once; the ten biggest clones make up about 5%. The sequencing used peripheral blood, collected in a trial of Ad26.COV2.S vaccine versus placebo. These receptor sequences come from a person aged 18-65 years who received the Ad26.COV2.S COVID-19 vaccine or a placebo. CDR3s include the opening cysteine and the closing phenylalanine or tryptophan. The D gene is left open where the match is weak. For some rows the clone size is stated as once, few or many, or as a class when expanded; others skip it.

. | TRBJ2-1 | TRBV2 | TRBD2 | TGTGCCAGCATTAGGAGGGGCCTGACTAGCGGGAGGGCCTCCTACAATGAGCAGTTCTTC | CASIRRGLTSGRASYNEQFF
. | TRBJ1-2 | TRBV19 | . | TGTGCCAGTAGTATCTGGGCAGTACGAGATGGGAACTATGGCTACACCTTC | CASSIWAVRDGNYGYTF
once | TRBJ2-7 | TRBV7-2 | TRBD1 | TGTGCCAGCAGCCCACACCGGACAGGCGAGCAGTACTTC | CASSPHRTGEQYF
. | TRBJ2-1 | TRBV7-9 | . | TGTGCCAGCACACTCGGACAAAAATACAATGAGCAGTTCTTC | CASTLGQKYNEQFF
. | TRBJ2-5 | TRBV7-2 | . | TGTGCCAGCAGCCGCTCGGAGGGGGGGACCCAGTACTTC | CASSRSEGGTQYF
few | TRBJ1-2 | TRBV18 | . | TGTGCCAGCTCTCCCGTCACCGGGGGCTACACCTTC | CASSPVTGGYTF
. | TRBJ1-5 | TRBV6-6 | . | TGTGCCAGCAGTCTGACCTTCAATCAGCCCCAGCATTTT | CASSLTFNQPQHF
. | TRBJ2-7 | TRBV6-5 | TRBD2 | TGTGCCAGCAGGGCTGGACTAGAAATTGGCGAGCAGTACTTC | CASRAGLEIGEQYF
. | TRBJ2-2 | TRBV6-4 | . | TGTGCCAGCAGCAGATTCCTAAGCCGACCCGCGAACACCGGGGAGCTGTTTTTT | CASSRFLSRPANTGELFF
. | TRBJ2-3 | TRBV18 | TRBD2 | TGTGCCAGCTCACCGGGACTAGCGGACTTGAGAGATACGCAGTATTTT | CASSPGLADLRDTQYF
. | TRBJ1-2 | TRBV29-1 | . | TGCAGCGTTTCCGGGACGGAGAACTATGGCTACACCTTC | CSVSGTENYGYTF
. | TRBJ2-3 | TRBV3-1/TRBV3-2 | . | TGTGCCAGCAGCCAAGAAGGGTATAGTGGCACAGATACGCAGTATTTT | CASSQEGYSGTDTQYF
. | TRBJ2-2 | TRBV5-6 | . | TGTGCCAGCAGCCCCAATGGGGTAGCGGAGTACACCGGGGAGCTGTTTTTT | CASSPNGVAEYTGELFF
. | TRBJ1-2 | TRBV5-4 | . | TGTGCCAGCAGCTTGAACCAGGACAAATTCTTCTATGGCTACACCTTC | CASSLNQDKFFYGYTF
. | TRBJ1-1 | TRBV2 | . | TGTGCCAGCAGCTCCACCCTTATTAACACTGAAGCTTTCTTT | CASSSTLINTEAFF
. | TRBJ2-1 | TRBV6-5 | TRBD2 | TGTGCCAGCAGTTGGGGGGGGAGGGCCTACAATGAGCAGTTCTTC | CASSWGGRAYNEQFF
. | TRBJ2-3 | TRBV6-2/TRBV6-3 | TRBD1 | TGTGCCAGCCGCCGACAGGGGGTGAGGACAGATACGCAGTATTTT | CASRRQGVRTDTQYF
. | TRBJ1-1 | TRBV29-1 | . | TGCAGCGTTGGTGGCAGGGTGAACACTGAAGCTTTCTTT | CSVGGRVNTEAFF
. | TRBJ2-5 | TRBV28 | . | TGTGCCAGCACCCTTGTAAGCGGCCAAGAGACCCAGTACTTC | CASTLVSGQETQYF
once | TRBJ1-1 | TRBV7-3 | . | TGTGCCAGCAGCTTATCCGGCAGGGACACTGAAGCTTTCTTT | CASSLSGRDTEAFF
once | TRBJ1-2 | TRBV18 | . | TGTGCCAGCTCACCAACCGGGGGCGCCGACTATGGCTACACCTTC | CASSPTGGADYGYTF
. | TRBJ1-2 | TRBV7-9 | TRBD1 | TGTGCCAGCCCCGGGACAGGGGGGATTGATGGCTACACCTTC | CASPGTGGIDGYTF
few | TRBJ1-3 | TRBV5-4 | . | TGTGCCAGCAGCGGTGTGACAGCCTCTGGAAACACCATATATTTT | CASSGVTASGNTIYF
. | TRBJ2-1 | TRBV10-3 | . | TGTGCCATCAGTGAGATACAGCCGGATGAGCAGTTCTTC | CAISEIQPDEQFF
. | TRBJ2-3 | TRBV5-1 | . | TGCGCCAGCAGCTCCGGACAGCCCACAGATACGCAGTATTTT | CASSSGQPTDTQYF
. | TRBJ1-2 | TRBV11-3 | . | TGTGCCAGCAGCTTAGCAGGGATCGGTGGCTACACCTTC | CASSLAGIGGYTF
. | TRBJ2-4 | TRBV10-1 | . | TGCGCCAGCAGATCCGACAGACAGACCAAAAACATTCAGTACTTC | CASRSDRQTKNIQYF
. | TRBJ2-3 | TRBV4-3 | . | TGCGCCAGCAGCCAAATTCTAACAGGCGCAGATACGCAGTATTTT | CASSQILTGADTQYF
. | TRBJ1-4 | TRBV7-9 | . | TGTGCCAGCAGCGACTACAGGGCAACTAATGAAAAACTGTTTTTT | CASSDYRATNEKLFF
. | TRBJ2-1 | TRBV19 | . | TGTGCCAGTAGTATGGGGCTAGCGACGAGTAATGAGCAGTTCTTC | CASSMGLATSNEQFF
. | TRBJ2-2 | TRBV11-3 | TRBD2 | TGTGCCAGCAGTCCGGGGGGGGCGAACACCGGGGAGCTGTTTTTT | CASSPGGANTGELFF